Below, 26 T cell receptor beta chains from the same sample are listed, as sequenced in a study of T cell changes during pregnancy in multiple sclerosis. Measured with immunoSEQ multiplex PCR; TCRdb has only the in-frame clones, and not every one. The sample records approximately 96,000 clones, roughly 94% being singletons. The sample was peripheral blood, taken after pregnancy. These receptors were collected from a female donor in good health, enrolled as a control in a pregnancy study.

The CDR3 bases are TGTGCCAGCAGCTTACAGGGCCTTGGCGATTCACCCCTCCACTTT. This encodes CASSLQGLGDSPLHF. This chain uses TRBV7-6 with TRBJ1-6, with TRBD1 as a possible D gene (5 bases). The CDR3 loop spans 15 amino acids. The ends were cut back, 2 bases at V and 8 bases at J, with 13 bases in the middle. Germline V lookup: CDR1 SGHVS, CDR2 FNYEAQ.

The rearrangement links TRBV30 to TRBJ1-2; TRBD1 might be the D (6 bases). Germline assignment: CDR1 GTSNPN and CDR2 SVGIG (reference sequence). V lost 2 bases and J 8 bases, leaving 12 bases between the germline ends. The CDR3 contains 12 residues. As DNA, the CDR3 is TGTGCCTGGAGTATGAGGCAGGGGGGCTACACCTTC. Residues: CAWSMRQGGYTF.

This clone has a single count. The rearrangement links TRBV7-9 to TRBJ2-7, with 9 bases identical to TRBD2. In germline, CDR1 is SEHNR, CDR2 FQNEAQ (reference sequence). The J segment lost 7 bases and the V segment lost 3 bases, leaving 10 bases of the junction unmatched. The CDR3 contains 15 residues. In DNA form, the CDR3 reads TGTGCCAGCAGCTTCAATAGCGGGAGCCCGGGAGAGCAGTACTTC. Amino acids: CASSFNSGSPGEQYF.

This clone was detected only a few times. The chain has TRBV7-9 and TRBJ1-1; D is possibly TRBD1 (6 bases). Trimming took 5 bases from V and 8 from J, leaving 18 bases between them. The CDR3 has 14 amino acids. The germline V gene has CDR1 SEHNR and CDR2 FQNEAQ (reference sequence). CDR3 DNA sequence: TGTGCCAGCAGCCCGACATCAGGGGTACGGGAAGCTTTCTTT. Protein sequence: CASSPTSGVREAFF.

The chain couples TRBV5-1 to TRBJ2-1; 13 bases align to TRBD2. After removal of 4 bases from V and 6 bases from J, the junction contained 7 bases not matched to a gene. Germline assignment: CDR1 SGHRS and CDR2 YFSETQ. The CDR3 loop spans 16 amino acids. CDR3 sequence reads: CASSLTSGRGINEQFF. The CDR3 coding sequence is TGCGCCAGCAGCCTCACTAGCGGGAGGGGCATCAATGAGCAGTTCTTC.

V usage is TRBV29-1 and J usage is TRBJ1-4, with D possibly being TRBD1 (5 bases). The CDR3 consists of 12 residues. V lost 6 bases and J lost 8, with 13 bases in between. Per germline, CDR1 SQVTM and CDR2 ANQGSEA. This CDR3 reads CSVAGFGEKLFF. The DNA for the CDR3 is TGCAGCGTCGCAGGGTTCGGGGAAAAACTGTTTTTT. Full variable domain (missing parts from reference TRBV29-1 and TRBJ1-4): SAVISQKPSRDICQRGTSLTIQCQVDSQVTMMFWYRQQPGQSLTLIATANQGSEATYESGFVIDKFPISRPNLTFSTLTVSNMSPEDSSIYLCSVAGFGEKLFFGSGTQLSVL.

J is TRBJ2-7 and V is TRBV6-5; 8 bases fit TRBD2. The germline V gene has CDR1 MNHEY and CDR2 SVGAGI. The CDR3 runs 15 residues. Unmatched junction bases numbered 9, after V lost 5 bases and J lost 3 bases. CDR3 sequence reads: CASSARGGTFYEQYF. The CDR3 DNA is TGTGCCAGCAGTGCACGCGGGGGGACCTTCTACGAGCAGTACTTC.

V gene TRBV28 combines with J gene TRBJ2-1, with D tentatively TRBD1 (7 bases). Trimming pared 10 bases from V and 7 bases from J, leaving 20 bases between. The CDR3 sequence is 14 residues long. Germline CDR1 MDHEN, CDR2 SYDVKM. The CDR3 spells CATKGGQSLNEQFF. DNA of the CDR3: TGTGCCACCAAGGGGGGACAGTCATTGAATGAGCAGTTCTTC.

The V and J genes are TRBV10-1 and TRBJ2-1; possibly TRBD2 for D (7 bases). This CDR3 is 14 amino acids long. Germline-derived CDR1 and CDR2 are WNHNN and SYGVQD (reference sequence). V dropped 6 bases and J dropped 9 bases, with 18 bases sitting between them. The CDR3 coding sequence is TGCGCCAGCAGCCCGCTTGGGGGGGCCTCTGAGCAGTTCTTC. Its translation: CASSPLGGASEQFF.

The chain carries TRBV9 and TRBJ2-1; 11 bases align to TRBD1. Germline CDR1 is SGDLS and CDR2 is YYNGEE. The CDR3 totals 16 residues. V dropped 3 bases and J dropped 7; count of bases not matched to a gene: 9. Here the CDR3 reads CASSGTPGQGVNEQFF. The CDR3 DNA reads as TGTGCCAGCAGCGGGACCCCGGGACAGGGGGTAAATGAGCAGTTCTTC. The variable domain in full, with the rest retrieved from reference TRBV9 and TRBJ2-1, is DSGVTQTPKHLITATGQRVTLRCSPRSGDLSVYWYQQSLDQGLQFLIQYYNGEERAKGNILERFSAQQFPDLHSELNLSSLELGDSALYFCASSGTPGQGVNEQFFGPGTRLTVL.

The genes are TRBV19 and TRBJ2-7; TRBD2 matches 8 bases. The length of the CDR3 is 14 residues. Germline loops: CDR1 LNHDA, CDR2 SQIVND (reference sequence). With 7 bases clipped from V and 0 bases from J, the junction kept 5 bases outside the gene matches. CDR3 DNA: TGTGCCAGTAAGGTCAGCGGGAGCTCCTACGAGCAGTACTTC. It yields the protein CASKVSGSSYEQYF.

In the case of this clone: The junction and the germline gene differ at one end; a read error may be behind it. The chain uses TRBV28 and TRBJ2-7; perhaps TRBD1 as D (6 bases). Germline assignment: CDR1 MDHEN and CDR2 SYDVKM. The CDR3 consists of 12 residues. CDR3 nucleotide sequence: TGTACCAGCCAGGACAGTTACCACGAGCAGTACTTC. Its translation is CTSQDSYHEQYF.

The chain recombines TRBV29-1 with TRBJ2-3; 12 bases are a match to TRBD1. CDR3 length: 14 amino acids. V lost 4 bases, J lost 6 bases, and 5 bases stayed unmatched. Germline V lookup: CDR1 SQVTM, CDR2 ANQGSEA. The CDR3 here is CSVGGTGGRDTQYF. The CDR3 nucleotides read TGCAGCGTTGGAGGGACAGGGGGCCGGGATACGCAGTATTTT.

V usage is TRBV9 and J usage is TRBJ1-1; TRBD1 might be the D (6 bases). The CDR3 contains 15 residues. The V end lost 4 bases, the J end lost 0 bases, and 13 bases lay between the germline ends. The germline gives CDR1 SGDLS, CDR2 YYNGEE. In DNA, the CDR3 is TGTGCCAGCAGCCCAGGACAGATCATGAACACTGAAGCTTTCTTT. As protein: CASSPGQIMNTEAFF.

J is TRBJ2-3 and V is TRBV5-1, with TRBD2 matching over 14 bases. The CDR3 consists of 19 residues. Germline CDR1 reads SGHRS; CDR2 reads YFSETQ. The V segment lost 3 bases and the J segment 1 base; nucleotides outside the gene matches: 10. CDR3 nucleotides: TGCGCCAGCAGCTACGGGACTAGCGGGGGTAAACGCGGCACAGATACGCAGTATTTT. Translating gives CASSYGTSGGKRGTDTQYF. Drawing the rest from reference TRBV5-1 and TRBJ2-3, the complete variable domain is KAGVTQTPRYLIKTRGQQVTLSCSPISGHRSVSWYQQTPGQGLQFLFEYFSETQRNKGNFPGRFSGRQFSNSRSEMNVSTLELGDSALYLCASSYGTSGGKRGTDTQYFGPGTRLTVL.

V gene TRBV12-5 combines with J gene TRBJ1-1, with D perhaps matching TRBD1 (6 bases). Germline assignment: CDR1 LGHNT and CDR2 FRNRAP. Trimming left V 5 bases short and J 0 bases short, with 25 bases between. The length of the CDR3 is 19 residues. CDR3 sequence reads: CASGQPVSEGGGVNTEAFF. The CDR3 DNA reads TGTGCTAGTGGTCAGCCCGTATCCGAGGGTGGGGGCGTGAACACTGAAGCTTTCTTT.

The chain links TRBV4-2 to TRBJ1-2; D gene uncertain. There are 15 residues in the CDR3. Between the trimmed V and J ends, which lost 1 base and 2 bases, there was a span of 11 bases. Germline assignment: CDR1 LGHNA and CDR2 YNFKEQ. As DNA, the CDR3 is TGTGCCAGCAGCCAAGTGGCTCCAGTAAACTATGGCTACACCTTC. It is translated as CASSQVAPVNYGYTF.

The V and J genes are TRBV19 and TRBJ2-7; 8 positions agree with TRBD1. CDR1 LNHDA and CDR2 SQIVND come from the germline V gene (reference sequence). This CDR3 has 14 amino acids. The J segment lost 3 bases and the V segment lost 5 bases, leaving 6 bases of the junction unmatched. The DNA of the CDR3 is TGTGCCAGTAGTCCGCGGACAGGGAGCTACGAGCAGTACTTC. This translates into CASSPRTGSYEQYF. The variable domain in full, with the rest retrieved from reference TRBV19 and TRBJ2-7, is DGGITQSPKYLFRKEGQNVTLSCEQNLNHDAMYWYRQDPGQGLRLIYYSQIVNDFQKGDIAEGYSVSREKKESFPLTVTSAQKNPTAFYLCASSPRTGSYEQYFGPGTRLTVT.

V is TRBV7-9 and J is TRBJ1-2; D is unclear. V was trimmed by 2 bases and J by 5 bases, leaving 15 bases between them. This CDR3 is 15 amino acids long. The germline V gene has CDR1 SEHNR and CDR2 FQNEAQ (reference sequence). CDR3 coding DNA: TGTGCCAGCAGCTTATCGAACAGCTACGGTTATGGCTACACCTTC. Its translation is CASSLSNSYGYGYTF.

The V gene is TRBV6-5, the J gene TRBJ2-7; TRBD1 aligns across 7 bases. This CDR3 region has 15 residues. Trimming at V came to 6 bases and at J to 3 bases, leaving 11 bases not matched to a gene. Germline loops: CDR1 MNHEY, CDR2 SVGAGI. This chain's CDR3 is CASSTRSGGLYEQYF. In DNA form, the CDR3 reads TGTGCCAGCAGCACCAGGTCAGGGGGTCTCTACGAGCAGTACTTC.

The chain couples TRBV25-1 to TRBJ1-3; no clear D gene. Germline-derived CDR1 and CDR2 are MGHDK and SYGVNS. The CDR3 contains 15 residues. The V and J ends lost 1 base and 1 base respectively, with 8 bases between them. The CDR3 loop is CASSEWASSGNTIYF. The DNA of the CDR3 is TGTGCCAGCAGTGAATGGGCCTCTTCTGGAAACACCATATATTTT.

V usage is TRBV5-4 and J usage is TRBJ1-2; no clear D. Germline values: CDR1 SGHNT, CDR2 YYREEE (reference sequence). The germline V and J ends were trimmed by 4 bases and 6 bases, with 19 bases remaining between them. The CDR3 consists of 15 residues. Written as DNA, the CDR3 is TGTGCCAGCAGCCCCGACCCCCAGCGAAGTGATGGCTACACCTTC. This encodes CASSPDPQRSDGYTF.

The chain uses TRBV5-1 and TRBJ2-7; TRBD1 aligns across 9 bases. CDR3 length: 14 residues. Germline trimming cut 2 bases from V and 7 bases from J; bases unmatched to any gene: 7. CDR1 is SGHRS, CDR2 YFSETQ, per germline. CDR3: CASSFGTGSGEQYF. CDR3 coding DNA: TGCGCCAGCAGCTTCGGGACAGGGTCAGGGGAGCAGTACTTC.

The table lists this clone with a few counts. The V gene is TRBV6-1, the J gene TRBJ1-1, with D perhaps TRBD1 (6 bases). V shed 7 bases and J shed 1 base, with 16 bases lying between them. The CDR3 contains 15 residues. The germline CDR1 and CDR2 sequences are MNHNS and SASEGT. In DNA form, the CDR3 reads TGTGCCAGCATCTCGCGACAGGACTCGAACACTGAAGCTTTCTTT. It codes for CASISRQDSNTEAFF.

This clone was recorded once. Here the CDR3 reads CASSPQVSSLHF. CDR3 DNA: TGTGCCAGCAGCCCCCAGGTCAGTTCCCTCCACTTT. V and J are TRBV7-8 and TRBJ1-6; D gene uncertain. Germline CDR1 is SGHVS and CDR2 is FQNEAQ. This CDR3 comprises 12 residues. V was shortened by 5 bases and J by 14 bases, with 13 bases between the two germline ends.

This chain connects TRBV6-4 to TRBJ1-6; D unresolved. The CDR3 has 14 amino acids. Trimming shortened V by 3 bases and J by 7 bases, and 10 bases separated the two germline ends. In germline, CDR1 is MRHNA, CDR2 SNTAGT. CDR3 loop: CASSEEVTNSPLHF. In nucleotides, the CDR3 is TGTGCCAGCAGTGAAGAGGTTACGAATTCACCCCTCCACTTT.